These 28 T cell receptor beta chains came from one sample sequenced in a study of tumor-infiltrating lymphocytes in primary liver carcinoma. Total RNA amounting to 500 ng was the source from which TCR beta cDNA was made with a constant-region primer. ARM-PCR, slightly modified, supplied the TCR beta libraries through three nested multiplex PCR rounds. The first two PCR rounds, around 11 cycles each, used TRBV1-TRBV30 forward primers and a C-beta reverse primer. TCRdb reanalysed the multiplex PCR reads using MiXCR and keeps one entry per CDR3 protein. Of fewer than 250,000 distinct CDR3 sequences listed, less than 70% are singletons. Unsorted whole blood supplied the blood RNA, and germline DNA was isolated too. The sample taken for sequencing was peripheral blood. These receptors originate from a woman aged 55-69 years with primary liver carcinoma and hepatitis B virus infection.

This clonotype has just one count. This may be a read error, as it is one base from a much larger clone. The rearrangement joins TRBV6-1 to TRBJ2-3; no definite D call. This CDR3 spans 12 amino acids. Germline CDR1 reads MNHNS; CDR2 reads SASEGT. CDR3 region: CVSSASVAPQYF. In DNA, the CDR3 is TGTGTCAGCAGTGCCTCAGTGGCGCCACAGTATTTT.

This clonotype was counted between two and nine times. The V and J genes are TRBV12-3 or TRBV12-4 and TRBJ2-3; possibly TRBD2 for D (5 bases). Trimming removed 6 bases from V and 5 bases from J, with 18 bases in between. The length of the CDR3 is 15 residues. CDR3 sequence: CASSWTGGIKDTQYF. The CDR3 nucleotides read TGTGCCAGCAGCTGGACTGGTGGGATCAAAGATACGCAGTATTTT.

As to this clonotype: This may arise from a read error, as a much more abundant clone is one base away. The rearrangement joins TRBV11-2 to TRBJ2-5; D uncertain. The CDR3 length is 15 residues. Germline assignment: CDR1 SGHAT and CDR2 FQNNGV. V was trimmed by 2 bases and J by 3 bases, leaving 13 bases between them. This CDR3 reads CASSLREDIKETQYF. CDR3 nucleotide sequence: TGTGCCAGCAGCTTACGTGAAGATATCAAAGAGACCCAGTACTTC.

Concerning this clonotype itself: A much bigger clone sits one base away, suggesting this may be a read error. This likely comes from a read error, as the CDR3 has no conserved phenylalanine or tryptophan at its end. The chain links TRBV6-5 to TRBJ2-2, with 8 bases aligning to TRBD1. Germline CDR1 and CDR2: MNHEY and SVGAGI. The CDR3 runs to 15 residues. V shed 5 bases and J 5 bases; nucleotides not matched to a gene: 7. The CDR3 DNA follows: TGTGCCAGCAGTACCCAGGGGGCTAATACCGGGGAGCTGTTTCTT. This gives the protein CASSTQGANTGELFL.

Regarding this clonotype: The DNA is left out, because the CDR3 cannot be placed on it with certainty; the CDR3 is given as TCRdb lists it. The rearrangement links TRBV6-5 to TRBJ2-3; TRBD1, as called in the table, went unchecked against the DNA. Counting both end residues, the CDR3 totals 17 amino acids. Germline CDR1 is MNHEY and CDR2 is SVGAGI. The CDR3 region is CASSHVTMWGRGSSMYF.

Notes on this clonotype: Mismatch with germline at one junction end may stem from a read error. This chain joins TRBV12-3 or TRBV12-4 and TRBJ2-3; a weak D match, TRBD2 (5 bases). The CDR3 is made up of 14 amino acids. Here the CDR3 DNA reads TGTCCCAGCAGTTTAGTGAGGAGGTTGAGGACGCAGTATTTT. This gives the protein CPSSLVRRLRTQYF.

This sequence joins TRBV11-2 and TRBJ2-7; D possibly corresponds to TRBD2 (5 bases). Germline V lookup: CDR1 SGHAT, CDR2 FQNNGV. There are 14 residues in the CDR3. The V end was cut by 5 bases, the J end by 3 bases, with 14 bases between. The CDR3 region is CASSAYEGNYEQYF. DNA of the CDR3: TGTGCCAGCAGCGCATATGAGGGTAACTACGAGCAGTACTTC.

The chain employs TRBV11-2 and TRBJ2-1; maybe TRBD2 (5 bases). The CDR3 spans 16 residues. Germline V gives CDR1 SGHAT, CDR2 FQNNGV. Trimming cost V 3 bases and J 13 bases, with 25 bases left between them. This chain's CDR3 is CASSFSRELVGNGQFF. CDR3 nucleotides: TGTGCCAGCAGCTTCTCTAGGGAACTAGTGGGAAATGGACAGTTCTTC. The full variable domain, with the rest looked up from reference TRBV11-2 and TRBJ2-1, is EAGVAQSPRYKIIEKRQSVAFWCNPISGHATLYWYQQILGQGPKLLIQFQNNGVVDDSQLPKDRFSAERLKGVDSTLKIQPAKLEDSAVYLCASSFSRELVGNGQFFGPGTRLTVL.

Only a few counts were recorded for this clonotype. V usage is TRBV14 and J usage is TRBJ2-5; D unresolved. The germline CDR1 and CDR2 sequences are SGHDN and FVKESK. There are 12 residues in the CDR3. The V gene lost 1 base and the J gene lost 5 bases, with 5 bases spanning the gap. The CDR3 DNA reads TGTGCCAGCAGCCAAGTCTTTGAGACCCAGTACTTC. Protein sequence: CASSQVFETQYF.

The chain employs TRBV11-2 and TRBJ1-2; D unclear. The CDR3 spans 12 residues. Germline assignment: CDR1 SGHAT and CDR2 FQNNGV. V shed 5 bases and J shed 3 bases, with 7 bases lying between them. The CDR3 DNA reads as TGTGCCAGCAGCATGGGTGACTATGGCTACACCTTC. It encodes CASSMGDYGYTF.

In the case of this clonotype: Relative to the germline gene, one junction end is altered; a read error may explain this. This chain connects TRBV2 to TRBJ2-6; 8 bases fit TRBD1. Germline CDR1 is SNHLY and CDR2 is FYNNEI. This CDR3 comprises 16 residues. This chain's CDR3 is CAIMFGRGPGANVPTF. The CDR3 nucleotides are TGTGCCATCATGTTCGGCAGGGGGCCTGGGGCCAACGTCCCGACTTTC.

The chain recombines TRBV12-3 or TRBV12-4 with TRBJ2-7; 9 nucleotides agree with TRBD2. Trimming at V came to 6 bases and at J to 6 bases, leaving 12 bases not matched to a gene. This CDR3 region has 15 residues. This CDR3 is CASSQEAGGRSEQYF. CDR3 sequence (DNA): TGTGCCAGCAGCCAAGAAGCGGGAGGTCGGAGCGAGCAGTACTTC.

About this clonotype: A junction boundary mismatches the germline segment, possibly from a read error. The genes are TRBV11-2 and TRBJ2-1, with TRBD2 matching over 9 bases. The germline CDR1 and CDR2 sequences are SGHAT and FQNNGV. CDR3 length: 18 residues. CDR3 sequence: CASNLVQGGRAGYNEQFF. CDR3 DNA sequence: TGTGCCAGCAACTTAGTTCAAGGCGGGAGGGCAGGCTACAATGAGCAATTCTTC.

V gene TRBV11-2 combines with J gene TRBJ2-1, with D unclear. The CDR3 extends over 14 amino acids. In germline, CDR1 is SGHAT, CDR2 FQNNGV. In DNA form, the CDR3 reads TGTACCATCAGCTCAGAACGGCCACACAATGAGCAGTTCTTC. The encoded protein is CTISSERPHNEQFF.

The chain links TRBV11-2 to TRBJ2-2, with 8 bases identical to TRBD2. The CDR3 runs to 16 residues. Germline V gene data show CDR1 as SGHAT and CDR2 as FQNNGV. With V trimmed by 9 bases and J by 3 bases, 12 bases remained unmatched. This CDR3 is CASRERLAGHTGELFF. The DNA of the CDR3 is TGTGCCAGTAGGGAGCGGCTAGCGGGCCACACCGGGGAGCTGTTTTTT.

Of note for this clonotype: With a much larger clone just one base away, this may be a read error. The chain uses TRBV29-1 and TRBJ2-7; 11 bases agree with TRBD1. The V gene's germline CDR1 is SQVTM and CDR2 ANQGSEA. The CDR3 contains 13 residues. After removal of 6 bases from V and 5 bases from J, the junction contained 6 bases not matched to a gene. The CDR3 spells CSVRDRGVNEQYF. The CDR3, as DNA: TGCAGCGTCCGGGACAGGGGGGTCAACGAGCAGTACTTC.

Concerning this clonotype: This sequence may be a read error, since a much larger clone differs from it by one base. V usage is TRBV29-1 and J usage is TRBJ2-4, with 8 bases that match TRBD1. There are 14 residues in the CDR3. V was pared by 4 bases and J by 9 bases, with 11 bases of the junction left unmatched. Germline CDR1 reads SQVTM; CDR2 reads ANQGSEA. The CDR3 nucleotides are TGCAGCGTTGCAACCGAGACAGGGGCCACCATTCAGTACTTC. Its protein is CSVATETGATIQYF.

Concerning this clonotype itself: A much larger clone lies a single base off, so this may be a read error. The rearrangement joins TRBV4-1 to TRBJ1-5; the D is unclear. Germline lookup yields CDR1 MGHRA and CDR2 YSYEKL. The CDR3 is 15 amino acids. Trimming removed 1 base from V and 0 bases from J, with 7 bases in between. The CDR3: CASSQGWHSNQPQHF. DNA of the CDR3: TGCGCCAGCAGCCAAGGATGGCATAGCAATCAGCCCCAGCATTTT.

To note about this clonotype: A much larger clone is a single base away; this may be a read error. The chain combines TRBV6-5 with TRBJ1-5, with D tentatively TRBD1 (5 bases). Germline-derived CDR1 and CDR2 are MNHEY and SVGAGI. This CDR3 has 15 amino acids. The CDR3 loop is CASNYSGQGNQPQHF. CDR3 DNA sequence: TGTGCCAGCAATTACTCGGGGCAGGGCAATCAGCCCCAGCATTTT.

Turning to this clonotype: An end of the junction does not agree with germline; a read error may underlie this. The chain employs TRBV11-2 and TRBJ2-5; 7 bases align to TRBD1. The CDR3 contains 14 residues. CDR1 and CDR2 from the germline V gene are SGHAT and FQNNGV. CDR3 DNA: TGTGTCAGCAGCCTAAACAGGGGCCAAGAGACCCAGTACTTC. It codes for CVSSLNRGQETQYF. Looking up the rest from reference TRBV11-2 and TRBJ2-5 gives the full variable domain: EAGVAQSPRYKIIEKRQSVAFWCNPISGHATLYWYQQILGQGPKLLIQFQNNGVVDDSQLPKDRFSAERLKGVDSTLKIQPAKLEDSAVYLCVSSLNRGQETQYFGPGTRLLVL.

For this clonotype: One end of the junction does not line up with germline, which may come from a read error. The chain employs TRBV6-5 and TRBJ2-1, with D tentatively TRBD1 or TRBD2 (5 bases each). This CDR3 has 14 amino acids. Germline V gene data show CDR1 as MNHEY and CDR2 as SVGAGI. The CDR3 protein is CVSSPGPSRNEQFF. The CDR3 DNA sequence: TGTGTCAGCAGTCCGGGACCCTCTAGGAATGAGCAGTTCTTC.

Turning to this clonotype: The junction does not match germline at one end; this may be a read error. The CDR3 reads CASSTRDNGNTIYF. CDR3 DNA: TGTGCCAGCAGTACCCGGGACAACGGAAACACCATATATTTC. This sequence joins TRBV6-6 and TRBJ1-3; tentative D call: TRBD1 (6 bases). Germline assignment: CDR1 MNHNY and CDR2 SVGAGI (reference sequence). The CDR3 loop spans 14 amino acids.

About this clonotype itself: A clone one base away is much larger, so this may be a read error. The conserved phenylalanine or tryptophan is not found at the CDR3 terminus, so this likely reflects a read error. The CDR3 spells CASSGNNEQFS. CDR3 DNA: TGTGCCAGCAGTGGAAACAATGAGCAGTTCTCC. This rearrangement joins TRBV12-3 or TRBV12-4 to TRBJ2-1; no clear D gene. The CDR3 is 11 residues long. Deletions cut 5 bases from V and 5 bases from J, with 4 bases between.

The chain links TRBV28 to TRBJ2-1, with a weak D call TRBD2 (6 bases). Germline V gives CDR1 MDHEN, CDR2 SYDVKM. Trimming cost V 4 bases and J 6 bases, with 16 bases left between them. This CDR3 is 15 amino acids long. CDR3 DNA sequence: TGTGCCAGCAGTTCCCGACAGTTGCGGGGCAATGAGCAGTTCTTC. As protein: CASSSRQLRGNEQFF.

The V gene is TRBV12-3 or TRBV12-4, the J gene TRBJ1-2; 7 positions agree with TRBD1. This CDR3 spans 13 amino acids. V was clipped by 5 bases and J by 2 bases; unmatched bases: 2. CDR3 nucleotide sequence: TGTGCCAGCAGTAAGACAGGGAACTATGGCTACACCTTC. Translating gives CASSKTGNYGYTF.

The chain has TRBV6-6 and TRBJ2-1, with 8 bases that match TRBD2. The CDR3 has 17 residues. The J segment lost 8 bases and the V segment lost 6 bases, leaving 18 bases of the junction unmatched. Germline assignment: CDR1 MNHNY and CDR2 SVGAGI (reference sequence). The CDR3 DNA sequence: TGTGCCAGCAGCAAACGGACTAGCAGAGAAGAAAAGGATGAGCAGTTCTTC. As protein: CASSKRTSREEKDEQFF.

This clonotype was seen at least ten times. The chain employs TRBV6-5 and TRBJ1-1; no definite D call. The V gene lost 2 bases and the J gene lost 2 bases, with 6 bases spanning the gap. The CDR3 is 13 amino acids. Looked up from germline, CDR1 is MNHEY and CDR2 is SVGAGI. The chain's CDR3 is CASSYTGNTEAFF. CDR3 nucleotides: TGTGCCAGCAGTTACACGGGAAACACTGAAGCTTTCTTT.

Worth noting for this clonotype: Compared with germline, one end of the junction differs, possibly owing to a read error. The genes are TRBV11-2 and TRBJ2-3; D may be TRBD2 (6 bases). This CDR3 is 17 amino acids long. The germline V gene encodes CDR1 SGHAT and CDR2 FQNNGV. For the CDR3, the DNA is TGTGCCAGCAGCCCGATGGGTCTACCGGGAGTTGCGGTTACGCACTATTTT. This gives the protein CASSPMGLPGVAVTHYF.